This TCR beta chain appears in the sequencing data of a study of T cells after somatic rescue of genetic block. Some clones are missing from TCRdb's copy, which holds only in-frame ones; the method was immunoSEQ multiplex PCR. This table has fewer than 150,000 clones, about 90% appearing once. V lost 0 bases, J lost 6 bases, and 6 bases lay in between. The CDR3 consists of 13 residues. The germline gives CDR1 LGHNA, CDR2 YSLEER. The clonotype originates from a woman under 30. Material: peripheral blood mononuclear cells (PBMCs). J is TRBJ1-3 and V is TRBV4-3; D remains unclear. CDR3 loop: CASSQEFENTIYF. The CDR3 nucleotides read TGCGCCAGCAGCCAAGAGTTTGAAAACACCATATATTTT.